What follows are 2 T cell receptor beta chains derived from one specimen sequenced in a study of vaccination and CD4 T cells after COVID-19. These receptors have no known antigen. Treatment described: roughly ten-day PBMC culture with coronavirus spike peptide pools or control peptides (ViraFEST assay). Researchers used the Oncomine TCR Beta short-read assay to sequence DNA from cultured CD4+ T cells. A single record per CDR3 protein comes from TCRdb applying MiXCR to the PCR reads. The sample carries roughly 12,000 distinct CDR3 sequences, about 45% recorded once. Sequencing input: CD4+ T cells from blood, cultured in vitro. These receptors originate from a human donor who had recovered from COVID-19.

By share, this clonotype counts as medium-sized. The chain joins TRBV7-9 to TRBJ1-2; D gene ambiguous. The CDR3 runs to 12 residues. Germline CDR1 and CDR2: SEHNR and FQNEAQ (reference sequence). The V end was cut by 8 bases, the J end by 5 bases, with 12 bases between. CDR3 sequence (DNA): TGTGCCAGCTCCTCTGGGGTATATGGCTACACCTTC. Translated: CASSSGVYGYTF.

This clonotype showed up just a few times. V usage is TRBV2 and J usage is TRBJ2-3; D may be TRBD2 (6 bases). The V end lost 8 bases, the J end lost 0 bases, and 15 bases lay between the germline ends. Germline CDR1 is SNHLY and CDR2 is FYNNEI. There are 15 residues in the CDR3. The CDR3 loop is CASARDSTSTDTQYF. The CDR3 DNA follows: TGTGCCAGCGCCAGGGACTCTACTAGCACAGATACGCAGTATTTT.